One T cell receptor (beta chain) is described in this entry. This sample was taken from a study of T-cell reconstitution after alpha-beta-depleted transplantation in children. Preparation of the TCRbeta library used unique molecular identifiers. TCRdb itself ran the PCR reads through MiXCR, one entry per CDR3 protein. In the table there are around 600,000 distinct CDR3 sequences, about 10% of which are singletons. Per germline, CDR1 KGHSH and CDR2 LQKENI. The CDR3 runs to 12 residues. Trimming stripped 3 bases from V and 8 bases from J, with 9 bases between. The origin of this receptor is a human donor who donated a stem cell graft to a child with acute myeloid leukemia. The chain employs TRBV18 and TRBJ2-3; D gene ambiguous. Here the sequenced sample was PBMCs from the stem cell graft donor, taken from the stem cell graft. The CDR3 is CASSPEWRTQYF. The CDR3 bases are TGTGCCAGCTCACCGGAGTGGCGTACGCAGTATTTT.